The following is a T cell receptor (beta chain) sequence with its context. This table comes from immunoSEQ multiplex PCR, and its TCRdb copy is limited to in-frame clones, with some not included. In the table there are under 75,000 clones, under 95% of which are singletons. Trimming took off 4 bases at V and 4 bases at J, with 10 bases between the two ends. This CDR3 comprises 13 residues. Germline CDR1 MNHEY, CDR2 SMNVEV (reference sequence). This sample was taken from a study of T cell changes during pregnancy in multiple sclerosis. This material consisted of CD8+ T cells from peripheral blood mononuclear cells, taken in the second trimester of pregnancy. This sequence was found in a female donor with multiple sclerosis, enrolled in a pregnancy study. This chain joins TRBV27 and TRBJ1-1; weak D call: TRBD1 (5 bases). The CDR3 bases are TGTGCCAGCAGTTCGGGGGTGGGCACTGAAGCTTTCTTT. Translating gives CASSSGVGTEAFF.